What follows are 13 T cell receptor beta chains derived from one specimen sequenced in a study of HIV-infected patients and healthy controls. Antiretroviral therapy had run roughly three months, about 14 weeks, before follow-up blood collection. No cell fractionation was done, so the repertoire covers all unsorted peripheral blood T cells. Alpha and beta constant-region primers primed reverse transcription of around 500 ng RNA. Alpha and beta chain libraries were made separately by chain-specific third strand synthesis with multiplexing indices. MiXCR, run by TCRdb on the 5' RACE reads, gives a single entry per CDR3 protein. In the table there are around 8,300 distinct CDR3 sequences, over 6.5% of which are singletons. The starting material was blood, obtained during antiretroviral therapy. The receptors come from an adult with HIV infection.

This clonotype was seen many times. This beta chain came through as a stray read in a library set up for alpha chains, and its size says little. V is TRBV3-1 and J is TRBJ1-4; a possible D gene is TRBD1 (5 bases). Per germline, CDR1 LGHDT and CDR2 YNNKEL (reference sequence). CDR3 length: 15 amino acids. The germline V and J ends were trimmed by 2 bases and 8 bases, with 15 bases remaining between them. This chain's CDR3 is CASSQFTGASEKLFF. DNA of the CDR3: TGTGCCAGCAGCCAATTCACAGGAGCAAGCGAAAAACTGTTTTTT.

This clonotype showed up many times. A library made for alpha chains picked up this beta chain off target, so its size means little. This sequence joins TRBV3-1 and TRBJ1-1, with TRBD1 as a possible D gene (5 bases). Trimming took 4 bases from V and 1 from J, leaving 13 bases between them. Germline CDR1 reads LGHDT; CDR2 reads YNNKEL (reference sequence). This CDR3 spans 15 amino acids. CDR3 coding DNA: TGTGCCAGCAGCCGGGGGTACTTTTCGAACACTGAAGCTTTCTTT. This translates into CASSRGYFSNTEAFF.

By share, this clonotype counts as medium-sized. This beta chain represents an off-target read in a library built for alpha chains; its size is of limited meaning. V is TRBV4-1 and J is TRBJ2-2; D gene uncertain. Germline CDR1 reads MGHRA; CDR2 reads YSYEKL. The CDR3 sequence is 14 residues long. The ends were cut back, 1 base at V and 6 bases at J, with 9 bases in the middle. The CDR3 coding sequence is TGCGCCAGCAGCCAAGGGTTAGGGCCCGGGGAGCTGTTTTTT. Translating gives CASSQGLGPGELFF.

A few counts support this clonotype. In a library made to pick up alpha chains, this beta chain is a stray read with a size that means little. The V gene is TRBV28, the J gene TRBJ2-2; D ambiguous. V lost 5 bases to trimming and J lost 8 bases, with 18 bases between them. This CDR3 has 15 residues. Germline V lookup: CDR1 MDHEN, CDR2 SYDVKM. The CDR3 DNA reads TGTGCCAGCAGTCATGACCTCCTGCTCGCTGGGGAGCTGTTTTTT. Its translation is CASSHDLLLAGELFF.

This clonotype is medium-sized. For a library built for alpha chains, this beta chain is a stray read; little rests on its size. This chain joins TRBV27 and TRBJ2-7; D unresolved. The CDR3 consists of 11 residues. From germline, CDR1 is MNHEY and CDR2 SMNVEV (reference sequence). The V gene lost 4 bases and the J gene lost 10 bases, with 11 bases spanning the gap. The CDR3: CASSSGRIQYF. CDR3 DNA: TGTGCCAGCAGTTCTGGACGCATCCAGTACTTC.

This clonotype was seen many times. The library was built for alpha chains, so this beta chain is an off-target read and its size means little. The CDR3 sequence is CASSYGLAGGPETQYF. The CDR3 nucleotides read TGTGCCAGCAGTTACGGACTAGCGGGAGGGCCGGAGACCCAGTACTTC. The rearrangement links TRBV6-5 to TRBJ2-5; 15 nucleotides line up with TRBD2. Trimming removed 2 bases from V and 5 bases from J; junction bases left unmatched: 3. This CDR3 is built from 16 residues. Looked up from germline, CDR1 is MNHEY and CDR2 is SVGAGI.

This clonotype is termed medium-sized. This beta chain appears as a stray read in a library generated for alpha chains; its size is not informative. The V call is TRBV7-2, the J call TRBJ2-7, with 12 bases lining up with TRBD2. The CDR3 runs to 18 residues. Germline V gives CDR1 SGHTA, CDR2 FQGNSA. Trimming took 5 bases from V and 4 from J; bases not matched to a gene: 15. The CDR3 region has the DNA TGTGCCAGCAGCCTACTCTCTAGCGGGAGGGCCGAGGGGTACGAGCAGTACTTC. Protein product: CASSLLSSGRAEGYEQYF.

This clonotype is judged medium-sized (0.01 to 0.1%). The library was prepared for alpha chains; this beta chain is a stray read, so its frequency means little. The chain uses TRBV19 and TRBJ2-3, with TRBD1 as a possible D gene (5 bases). Between the trimmed V and J ends, which lost 11 bases and 0 bases, there was a span of 18 bases. CDR1 is LNHDA and CDR2 is SQIVND in the germline V gene (reference sequence). CDR3 length: 15 amino acids. The CDR3 DNA reads as TGTGCCGGACCTACTCAGGGTCCTAGCACAGATACGCAGTATTTT. Its translation is CAGPTQGPSTDTQYF.

In this sample, this clonotype turned up many times. This beta chain was picked up by a library intended for alpha chains and is off target, so its count carries little meaning. The CDR3 loop reads CASSHVLAVTYNEQFF. In DNA, the CDR3 is TGTGCCAGCAGCCATGTACTAGCGGTAACCTACAATGAGCAGTTCTTC. This chain connects TRBV4-2 to TRBJ2-1, with TRBD2 matching 8 bases. V was pared by 3 bases and J by 2 bases, with 6 bases of the junction left unmatched. This CDR3 region has 16 residues. Germline V gene lookup returns CDR1 LGHNA and CDR2 YNFKEQ.

This clonotype is judged medium-sized (0.01 to 0.1%). Little can be read into the size of this beta chain, an off-target read in a library designed for alpha chains. The chain uses TRBV29-1 and TRBJ2-1; 7 nucleotides match TRBD2. CDR3 size: 12 residues. V shed 6 bases, J shed 3 bases, and the junction held 2 bases outside the gene matches. Germline V lookup: CDR1 SQVTM, CDR2 ANQGSEA. The CDR3 DNA reads as TGCAGCGTAAGCGGGAACTACAATGAGCAGTTCTTC. It specifies CSVSGNYNEQFF.

This clonotype was seen repeatedly, ten times or more. Since the library was made to target alpha chains, this beta chain is a stray read and its abundance is not meaningful. The chain employs TRBV7-2 and TRBJ2-1; D gene uncertain. Trimming cost V 5 bases and J 4 bases, with 9 bases left between them. This CDR3 is 13 amino acids long. Germline CDR1 is SGHTA and CDR2 is FQGNSA. CDR3 in amino acids: CASSVSLYNEQFF. The CDR3 DNA reads as TGTGCCAGCAGCGTTAGCTTGTACAATGAGCAGTTCTTC. The complete variable domain, with remaining parts taken from reference TRBV7-2 and TRBJ2-1, reads GAGVSQSPSNKVTEKGKDVELRCDPISGHTALYWYRQSLGQGLEFLIYFQGNSAPDKSGLPSDRFSAERTGGSVSTLTIQRTQQEDSAVYLCASSVSLYNEQFFGPGTRLTVL.

On this clonotype: Found in a library prepared for alpha chains, this beta chain is an off-target read, and its abundance has little meaning. The rearrangement joins TRBV12-5 to TRBJ2-2; no definite D call. There are 17 residues in the CDR3. Deletions cut 0 bases from V and 6 bases from J, with 17 bases between. Germline lookup yields CDR1 LGHNT and CDR2 FRNRAP. The CDR3 bases are TGTGCTAGTGGTTTGGTATTACCAGGATATATATCCGGGGAGCTGTTTTTT. As protein: CASGLVLPGYISGELFF.

This clonotype is labeled as medium-sized. This beta chain came through as a stray read in a library set up for alpha chains, and its size says little. The CDR3 sequence is CASSYVSDNEQFF. DNA for the CDR3: TGTGCCAGCAGTTACGTCTCGGACAATGAGCAGTTCTTC. The chain carries TRBV6-5 and TRBJ2-1; D is uncertain. Trimming pared 2 bases from V and 5 bases from J, leaving 7 bases between. Germline V gene sequence: CDR1 MNHEY, CDR2 SVGAGI. The CDR3 contains 13 residues.